This T cell receptor beta chain comes out of a study of OX40 agonist ivuxolimab in advanced cancers. The length of the CDR3 is 10 residues. Between the trimmed V and J ends, which lost 7 bases and 5 bases, there was a span of 6 bases. Looked up from germline, CDR1 is MNHNY and CDR2 is SVGAGI (reference sequence). Sequencing was performed with immunoSEQ multiplex PCR; in TCRdb, only in-frame clones are kept and a portion is missing. The sample holds more than 80,000 clones, 91% seen once. Blood sampling took place at baseline, cycle 4 day 1, and cycle 7 day 1. The chain joins TRBV6-6 to TRBJ2-7; D is perhaps TRBD2 (5 bases). The sample was CD4+ or CD8+ T cells sorted from blood, taken in a trial of the OX40 agonist ivuxolimab. This receptor was identified in an adult with an advanced solid tumor such as melanoma, head and neck, liver or kidney cancer. The CDR3 sequence: CASKRDEQYF. In DNA form, the CDR3 reads TGTGCCAGCAAGAGGGACGAGCAGTACTTC.